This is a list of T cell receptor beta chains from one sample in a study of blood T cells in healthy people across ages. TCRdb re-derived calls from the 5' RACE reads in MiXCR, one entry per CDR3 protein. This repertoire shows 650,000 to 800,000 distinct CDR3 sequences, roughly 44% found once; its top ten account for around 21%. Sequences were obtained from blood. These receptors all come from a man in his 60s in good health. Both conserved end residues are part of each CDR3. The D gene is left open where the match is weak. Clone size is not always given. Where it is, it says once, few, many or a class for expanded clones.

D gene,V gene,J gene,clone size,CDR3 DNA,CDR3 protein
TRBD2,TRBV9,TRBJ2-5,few,TGTGCCAGCAGCGTAGAAAAGCGGGGAGAGCAGTACTTC,CASSVEKRGEQYF
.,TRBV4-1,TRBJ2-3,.,TGCGCCAGCAGCCAGGTACAGGGGGGGACACAAGATACGCAGTATTTT,CASSQVQGGTQDTQYF
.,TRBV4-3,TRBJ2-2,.,TGCGCCAGCAGCCAACAGCACCTGAACACCGGGGAGCTGTTTTTT,CASSQQHLNTGELFF
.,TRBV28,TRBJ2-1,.,TGTGCCAGCAGTTTTGGGACAGTGGGGAGGGACTACAATGAGCAGTTCTTC,CASSFGTVGRDYNEQFF
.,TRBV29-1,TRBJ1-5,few,TGCAGCGTTGAAGAGGGTCGAGGGGGCAATCAGCCCCAGCATTTT,CSVEEGRGGNQPQHF
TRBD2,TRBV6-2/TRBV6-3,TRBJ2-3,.,TGTGCCAGCAGTTACCGAGGACTAGCTTCAGATACGCAGTATTTT,CASSYRGLASDTQYF
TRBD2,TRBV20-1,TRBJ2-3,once,TGCAGTGCACCTAGCGGGGGGAGTGCAGATACGCAGTATTTT,CSAPSGGSADTQYF
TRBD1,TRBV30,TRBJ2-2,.,TGTGCCTGGGGACAGGCAAACACCGGGGAGCTGTTTTTT,CAWGQANTGELFF
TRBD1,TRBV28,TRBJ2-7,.,TGTGCCAGCACCCAGGGACAGCCAGCTTCCTACGAGCAGTACTTC,CASTQGQPASYEQYF
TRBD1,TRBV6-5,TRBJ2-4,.,TGTGCCAGCAGTCCGGACAGGGGAGGAAACATTCAGTACTTC,CASSPDRGGNIQYF
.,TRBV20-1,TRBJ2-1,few,TGCAGTGCTAGCCAGTCCCCCCTGACTGGAGGGACGTACAATGAGCAGTTCTTC,CSASQSPLTGGTYNEQFF
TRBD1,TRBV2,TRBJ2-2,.,TGTGCCAGCAGAGAGACAGGGTACAGCACCGGGGAGCTGTTTTTT,CASRETGYSTGELFF
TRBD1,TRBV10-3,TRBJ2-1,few,TGTGCCATCAGGGAAAGGACAGGGGGTAACGAGCAGTTCTTC,CAIRERTGGNEQFF
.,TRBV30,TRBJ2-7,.,TGTGCCAGGAAGGACGAGTCCTACGAGCAGTACTTC,CARKDESYEQYF
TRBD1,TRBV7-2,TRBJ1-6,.,TGTGCCAGCAGCCCCAGGACAGGACCGAATTCACCCCTCCACTTT,CASSPRTGPNSPLHF
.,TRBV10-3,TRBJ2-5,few,TGTGCCATCAGCTCGTCCGGGACATATGAAGAGACCCAGTACTTC,CAISSSGTYEETQYF
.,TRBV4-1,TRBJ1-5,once,TGCGCCAGCAGCCAAGAAGGCAACAGATATAGCAATCAGCCCCAGCATTTT,CASSQEGNRYSNQPQHF
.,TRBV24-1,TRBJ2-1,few,TGTGCCACCAGTGATTCCGGGGCCAGCTCCTACAATGAGCAGTTCTTC,CATSDSGASSYNEQFF
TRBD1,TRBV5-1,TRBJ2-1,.,TGCGCCAGCAGCATCCCCGGGACAGACAATGAGCAGTTCTTC,CASSIPGTDNEQFF
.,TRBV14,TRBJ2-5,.,TGTGCCAGCAGCCAAAATCACGTGGGAGAGACCCAGTACTTC,CASSQNHVGETQYF
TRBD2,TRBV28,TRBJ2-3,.,TGTGCCAGCAGTGCTATGACTAGCGGGGGAAAAGATACGCAGTATTTT,CASSAMTSGGKDTQYF
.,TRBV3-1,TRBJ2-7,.,TGTGCCAGCAGCCCGAGGTCCCGGGGGAGCTCCTACGAGCAGTACTTC,CASSPRSRGSSYEQYF
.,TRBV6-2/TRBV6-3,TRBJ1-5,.,TGTGCCAGCAGTCCAAGAGAGGGTAATCAGCCCCAGCATTTT,CASSPREGNQPQHF
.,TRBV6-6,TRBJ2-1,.,TGTGCCAGCAGTTACCAACCGGGGGCATACAATGAGCAGTTCTTC,CASSYQPGAYNEQFF
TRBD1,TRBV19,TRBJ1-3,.,TGTGCCAGTAGTCCCCGGACAGGGAGTGCTGGAAACACCATATATTTT,CASSPRTGSAGNTIYF
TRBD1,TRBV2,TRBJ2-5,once,TGTGCCAGCAGTGAGGGATGGGGACAGGGACTGGCGACCCAGTACTTC,CASSEGWGQGLATQYF
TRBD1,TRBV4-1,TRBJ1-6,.,TGCGCCAGCAGCCCTCACGGAGACAGGGCTTTTTCGTCACCCCTCCACTTT,CASSPHGDRAFSSPLHF
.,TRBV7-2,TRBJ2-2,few,TGTGCCAGCAGCTTAGCCGAGGGTAACACCGGGGAGCTGTTTTTT,CASSLAEGNTGELFF